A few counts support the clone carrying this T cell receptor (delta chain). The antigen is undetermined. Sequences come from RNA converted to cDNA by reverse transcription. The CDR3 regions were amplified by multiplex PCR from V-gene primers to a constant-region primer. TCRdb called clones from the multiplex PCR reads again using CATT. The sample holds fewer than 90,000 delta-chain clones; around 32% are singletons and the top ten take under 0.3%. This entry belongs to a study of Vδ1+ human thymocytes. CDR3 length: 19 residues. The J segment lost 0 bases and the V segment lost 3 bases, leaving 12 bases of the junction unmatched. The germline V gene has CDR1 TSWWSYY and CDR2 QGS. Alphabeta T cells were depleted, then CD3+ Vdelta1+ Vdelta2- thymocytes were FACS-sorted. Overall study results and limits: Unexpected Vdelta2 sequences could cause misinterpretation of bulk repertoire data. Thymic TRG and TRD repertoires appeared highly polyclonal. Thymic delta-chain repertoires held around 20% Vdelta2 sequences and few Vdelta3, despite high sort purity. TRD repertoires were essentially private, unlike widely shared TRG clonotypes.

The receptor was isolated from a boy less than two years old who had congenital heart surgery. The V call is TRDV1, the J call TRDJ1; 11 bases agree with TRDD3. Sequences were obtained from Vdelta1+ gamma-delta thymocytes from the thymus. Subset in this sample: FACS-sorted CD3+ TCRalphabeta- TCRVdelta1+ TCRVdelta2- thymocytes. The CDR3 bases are TGTGCTCTTGGGGAGCCTTACTGGGGGATAGGTGGGTACACCGATAAACTCATCTTT. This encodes CALGEPYWGIGGYTDKLIF.